This TCR beta chain was identified during a study of blood T cell repertoires in COVID-19. The CDR3 covers 13 residues. J lost 7 bases, V lost 4 bases, and 8 bases had no gene match. The germline V gene encodes CDR1 SGHNT and CDR2 YYREEE (reference sequence). Clones were sequenced by immunoSEQ multiplex PCR, and TCRdb holds only the in-frame ones, with some missing. Among over 450,000 clones, around 90% were seen once, and the ten largest hold 7.8%. This clone has more than one count but fewer than ten. This rearrangement joins TRBV5-4 to TRBJ2-7, with 7 bases identical to TRBD1. This clonotype was obtained from a woman between 50 and 59 years old with COVID-19, enrolled during active disease. The sample consisted of peripheral blood. The CDR3 loop is CASSLDRVGEQYF. The CDR3 coding sequence is TGTGCCAGCAGCCTTGACAGGGTAGGAGAGCAGTACTTC. Full variable domain (outside the CDR3, taken from reference TRBV5-4 and TRBJ2-7): ETGVTQSPTHLIKTRGQQVTLRCSSQSGHNTVSWYQQALGQGPQFIFQYYREEENGRGNFPPRFSGLQFPNYSSELNVNALELDDSALYLCASSLDRVGEQYFGPGTRLTVT.